This passage covers 32 T cell receptor beta chains from one sample sequenced in a study of early T cells in non-severe SARS-CoV-2 infection (dated by TCRdb to the early 2020s). The library relied on 5' RACE. TCRdb shows the sequencer as NextSeq 500. Clones were called with MiXCR by TCRdb after fastp trimmed the public reads at Q25, and only in-frame beta chains were retained. Each record represents a unique CDR3 protein, reported with the most common genes and DNA among its rows. Here the sample has about 27,000 distinct CDR3 sequences; around 3% occur a single time. 0.72% of the sample rests with the top ten. Sequences were obtained from whole blood. These receptors all stem from an adult who was a healthcare worker with PCR-confirmed SARS-CoV-2 infection or an uninfected control (not recorded which).

This clonotype was seen more than once but under ten times. The rearrangement joins TRBV7-2 to TRBJ2-1; a possible D gene is TRBD2 (6 bases). Germline V lookup: CDR1 SGHTA, CDR2 FQGNSA. The CDR3 contains 13 residues. The germline V and J ends were trimmed by 5 bases and 6 bases, with 11 bases remaining between them. DNA for the CDR3: TGTGCCAGCAGCCTGGGAGCGGGCAATGAGCAGTTCTTC. It specifies CASSLGAGNEQFF. The complete variable domain, with remaining parts taken from reference TRBV7-2 and TRBJ2-1, reads GAGVSQSPSNKVTEKGKDVELRCDPISGHTALYWYRQSLGQGLEFLIYFQGNSAPDKSGLPSDRFSAERTGGSVSTLTIQRTQQEDSAVYLCASSLGAGNEQFFGPGTRLTVL.

This clonotype is judged medium-sized. The rearrangement uses TRBV29-1 and TRBJ1-1; 7 nucleotides align to TRBD1. The V segment lost 5 bases and the J segment 0 bases; nucleotides outside the gene matches: 15. CDR1 and CDR2 from the germline V gene are SQVTM and ANQGSEA. The CDR3 has 17 amino acids. CDR3 loop: CSVYKGAGGGMNTEAFF. CDR3 coding DNA: TGCAGCGTTTATAAGGGGGCGGGTGGTGGCATGAACACTGAAGCTTTCTTT.

Ten or more counts support this clonotype. The V gene is TRBV20-1, the J gene TRBJ2-1, with TRBD2 matching over 9 bases. The V gene's germline CDR1 is DFQATT and CDR2 SNEGSKA (reference sequence). Losses at the gene ends were 0 bases for V and 3 bases for J; bases not matched to a gene: 6. CDR3 length equals 16 residues. The CDR3 DNA reads as TGCAGTGCTAGAGATCCTGCTAGCGGGGACTACAATGAGCAGTTCTTC. Encoded protein: CSARDPASGDYNEQFF.

This clonotype was observed at least ten times. The J gene is TRBJ2-5, the V gene TRBV11-2, with D perhaps being TRBD1 or TRBD2 (5 bases each). CDR1 is SGHAT, CDR2 FQNNGV, per germline. This CDR3 comprises 13 residues. Trimming shortened V by 5 bases and J by 4 bases, and 11 bases separated the two germline ends. In DNA form, the CDR3 reads TGTGCCAGCAGCGTCGGGACGTCAGAGACCCAGTACTTC. Its protein is CASSVGTSETQYF.

This clonotype was detected ten times or more. The chain recombines TRBV5-4 with TRBJ2-5; possibly TRBD2 for D (7 bases). Between the trimmed V and J ends, which lost 4 bases and 2 bases, there was a span of 21 bases. Germline lookup yields CDR1 SGHNT and CDR2 YYREEE (reference sequence). The CDR3 has 17 residues. The CDR3 protein is CASSPVGRGGSQETQYF. In DNA, the CDR3 is TGTGCCAGCAGCCCTGTCGGTAGGGGGGGTTCGCAAGAGACCCAGTACTTC.

The table lists this clonotype with many counts. V gene TRBV5-1 combines with J gene TRBJ1-6; 7 nucleotides align to TRBD1. CDR1 is SGHRS and CDR2 is YFSETQ in the germline V gene. This CDR3 spans 18 amino acids. Losses at the gene ends were 4 bases for V and 0 bases for J; bases not matched to a gene: 10. The CDR3 DNA sequence: TGCGCCAGCAGCCTGGGGACAGCCGCTAGCTCCTATAATTCACCCCTCCACTTT. This gives the protein CASSLGTAASSYNSPLHF.

This clonotype was recorded many times. V is TRBV6-2 or TRBV6-3 and J is TRBJ1-4; weak D call: TRBD1 (6 bases). The CDR3 is made up of 14 amino acids. V lost 4 bases and J lost 6, with 12 bases in between. Per germline, CDR1 MNHEY and CDR2 SVGEGT. The CDR3 coding sequence is TGTGCCAGCAGTTCGGGACAAGTGGATGAAAAACTGTTTTTT. Translation gives CASSSGQVDEKLFF.

This clonotype has a count of ten or more. The genes are TRBV28 and TRBJ2-3, with D unresolved. The CDR3 is 11 residues long. CDR1 and CDR2 (germline): MDHEN, SYDVKM. V lost 2 bases, J lost 7 bases, and 4 bases lay in between. CDR3 protein: CASSLTYTQYF. The CDR3 DNA reads as TGTGCCAGCAGTTTAACGTATACGCAGTATTTT.

This chain connects TRBV6-1 to TRBJ2-7; D is undetermined. Germline V gives CDR1 MNHNS, CDR2 SASEGT. V dropped 2 bases and J dropped 7 bases, with 18 bases sitting between them. This CDR3 has 15 amino acids. The CDR3 DNA is TGTGCCAGCAGTGAAAGTGTATTGCCTTCCGGGGAGCAGTACGTC. It translates to CASSESVLPSGEQYV.

This clonotype was detected many times. This chain joins TRBV3-1 and TRBJ2-1; the D is unclear. The CDR3 loop spans 17 amino acids. From germline, CDR1 is LGHDT and CDR2 YNNKEL (reference sequence). Trimming shortened V by 0 bases and J by 0 bases, and 12 bases separated the two germline ends. CDR3 protein: CASSQDRPRLSYNEQFF. CDR3 sequence (DNA): TGTGCCAGCAGCCAAGATCGCCCCAGACTCTCCTACAATGAGCAGTTCTTC.

At least ten counts were recorded for this clonotype. The chain has TRBV19 and TRBJ2-3; D is ambiguous. There are 16 residues in the CDR3. V lost 4 bases to trimming and J lost 3 bases, with 17 bases between them. Germline CDR1 reads LNHDA; CDR2 reads SQIVND (reference sequence). This chain's CDR3 is CASSSSGKRLTDTQYF. The CDR3 bases are TGTGCCAGTAGTAGTTCTGGGAAAAGATTAACAGATACGCAGTATTTT.

There are many counts of this clonotype. The genes are TRBV2 and TRBJ2-5, with 15 nucleotides matching TRBD2. Germline values: CDR1 SNHLY, CDR2 FYNNEI. J lost 1 base, V lost 5 bases, and 5 bases had no gene match. This CDR3 contains 17 residues. The CDR3 DNA is TGTGCCAGCAGTAAAGGACTAGCGGGGGGGCCCCAAGAGACCCAGTACTTC. This codes for CASSKGLAGGPQETQYF.

This clonotype was seen a few times. The chain couples TRBV6-2 or TRBV6-3 to TRBJ2-1; TRBD1 matches 7 bases. V trimming: 1 base; J trimming: 5 bases; junction bases outside the gene matches: 8. In germline, CDR1 is MNHEY, CDR2 SVGEGT. This CDR3 has 16 amino acids. CDR3 DNA: TGTGCCAGCAGTTACTACATCCGACAGGGTAACAATGAGCAGTTCTTC. This sequence encodes CASSYYIRQGNNEQFF.

This clonotype was observed at least ten times. The V gene is TRBV12-3 or TRBV12-4, the J gene TRBJ2-3, with a possible D match to TRBD2 (5 bases). The CDR3 runs 18 residues. V was pared by 2 bases and J by 3 bases, with 21 bases between. For the CDR3, the DNA is TGTGCCAGCAGTTTACCCCCCGGTCCGGGGATTAGGACAGATACGCAGTATTTT. It is translated as CASSLPPGPGIRTDTQYF.

This clonotype showed up many times. J is TRBJ2-2 and V is TRBV11-3; 8 bases map to TRBD1. J was trimmed by 3 bases and V by 5 bases; bases with no gene match: 8. Germline V gene data show CDR1 as SGHNT and CDR2 as YENEEA. The CDR3 runs 16 residues. CDR3 bases: TGTGCCAGCAGCGACAGGGGAAGCGGCCACACCGGGGAGCTGTTTTTT. Amino acid sequence: CASSDRGSGHTGELFF. Combining the CDR3 with reference TRBV11-3 and TRBJ2-2 gives the whole variable domain EAGVVQSPRYKIIEKKQPVAFWCNPISGHNTLYWYLQNLGQGPELLIRYENEEAVDDSQLPKDRFSAERLKGVDSTLKIQPAELGDSAVYLCASSDRGSGHTGELFFGEGSRLTVL.

The chain recombines TRBV5-8 with TRBJ1-5, with D perhaps TRBD1 (6 bases). Per the germline V gene, CDR1 is SGHTS and CDR2 is YDEGEE. Trimming stripped 5 bases from V and 3 bases from J, with 18 bases between. This CDR3 is built from 16 residues. CDR3 DNA sequence: TGTGCCAGCAGATTCCATGGCAGGGGAAACAATCAGCCCCAGCATTTT. Translating it yields CASRFHGRGNNQPQHF.

This clonotype was observed many times. The J gene is TRBJ1-2, the V gene TRBV20-1; a weak D match, TRBD1 (5 bases). This CDR3 has 13 amino acids. The germline gives CDR1 DFQATT, CDR2 SNEGSKA (reference sequence). V gave up 2 bases and J gave up 4 bases, with 11 bases separating them. CDR3 region: CSARQEGLYGYTF. CDR3 DNA: TGCAGTGCTAGACAGGAGGGGCTCTATGGCTACACCTTC.

Ten or more counts support this clonotype. The chain combines TRBV6-6 with TRBJ1-6, with unresolved D. This CDR3 is 15 amino acids long. Germline V gene data show CDR1 as MNHNY and CDR2 as SVGAGI (reference sequence). Trimming shortened V by 0 bases and J by 10 bases, and 13 bases separated the two germline ends. The DNA for the CDR3 is TGTGCCAGCAGTTACTCAGACCTTTATCTCTCACCCCTCCACTTT. This gives the protein CASSYSDLYLSPLHF.

This clonotype was seen ten or more times. The chain combines TRBV7-8 with TRBJ1-1; D gene uncertain. CDR3 size: 14 residues. CDR1 is SGHVS, CDR2 FQNEAQ, per germline. V was clipped by 4 bases and J by 0 bases, with 9 bases between them. The chain's CDR3 is CASSSGPMNTEAFF. In DNA form, the CDR3 reads TGTGCCAGCAGCTCTGGTCCTATGAACACTGAAGCTTTCTTT.

There are many counts of this clonotype. J is TRBJ2-2 and V is TRBV2, with D perhaps being TRBD1 or TRBD2 (5 bases each). Germline V lookup: CDR1 SNHLY, CDR2 FYNNEI. V gave up 6 bases and J gave up 7 bases, with 15 bases separating them. The CDR3 extends over 14 amino acids. The CDR3 sequence is CASRGVRGNGELFF. The CDR3 DNA reads TGTGCCAGCAGAGGGGTTCGGGGAAACGGGGAGCTGTTTTTT. Looking up the rest from reference TRBV2 and TRBJ2-2 gives the full variable domain: EPEVTQTPSHQVTQMGQEVILRCVPISNHLYFYWYRQILGQKVEFLVSFYNNEISEKSEIFDDQFSVERPDGSNFTLKIRSTKLEDSAMYFCASRGVRGNGELFFGEGSRLTVL.

This clonotype was detected ten times or more. CDR3 bases: TGCAGTGCTACGATTAGGCGGGGGGGCAGCTACAATGAGCAGTTCTTC. Translating it yields CSATIRRGGSYNEQFF. The chain uses TRBV20-1 and TRBJ2-1; 9 bases match TRBD2. The CDR3 has 16 residues. The J segment lost 3 bases and the V segment lost 4 bases, leaving 10 bases of the junction unmatched. Germline CDR1 is DFQATT and CDR2 is SNEGSKA (reference sequence).

This clonotype was counted at least ten times. V is TRBV13 and J is TRBJ1-2; D gene ambiguous. The CDR3 is 12 residues long. Germline-derived CDR1 and CDR2 are PRHDT and FYEKMQ (reference sequence). The germline V and J ends were trimmed by 4 bases and 6 bases, with 9 bases remaining between them. CDR3 loop: CASSSTRNGYTF. CDR3 DNA: TGTGCCAGCAGCTCGACCAGGAATGGCTACACCTTC.

Relative to its sample, this clonotype is medium-sized. The rearrangement links TRBV5-5 to TRBJ1-5, with TRBD1 identical over 9 bases. Germline V gives CDR1 SGHKS, CDR2 YYEKEE (reference sequence). V lost 3 bases, J lost 2 bases, and 6 bases stayed unmatched. This CDR3 is built from 16 residues. CDR3 nucleotide sequence: TGTGCCAGCAGCTACACAGGGGGCGATGGCAATCAGCCCCAGCATTTT. Protein sequence: CASSYTGGDGNQPQHF.

This clonotype came up many times. The chain combines TRBV3-1 with TRBJ2-1; weak D call: TRBD1 (6 bases). V was trimmed by 0 bases and J by 6 bases, leaving 15 bases between them. Germline V gene sequence: CDR1 LGHDT, CDR2 YNNKEL (reference sequence). CDR3 length: 16 residues. The CDR3, as DNA: TGTGCCAGCAGCCAAGATCGACAGGCCATAGGCAATGAGCAGTTCTTC. Translated: CASSQDRQAIGNEQFF.

This clonotype was seen many times. This chain uses TRBV7-9 with TRBJ2-5, with 9 bases matching TRBD2. The germline CDR1 and CDR2 sequences are SEHNR and FQNEAQ (reference sequence). The CDR3 runs to 15 residues. V lost 3 bases to trimming and J lost 5 bases; unmatched junction nucleotides: 7. The CDR3 DNA is TGTGCCAGCAGCTTCGGCGGGGGGGCCGAGGAGACCCAGTACTTC. Translation gives CASSFGGGAEETQYF. The entire variable domain, with the rest obtained from reference TRBV7-9 and TRBJ2-5, is as follows: DTGVSQNPRHKITKRGQNVTFRCDPISEHNRLYWYRQTLGQGPEFLTYFQNEAQLEKSRLLSDRFSAERPKGSFSTLEIQRTEQGDSAMYLCASSFGGGAEETQYFGPGTRLLVL.

This clonotype was seen a few times. The chain carries TRBV6-1 and TRBJ2-3; D unclear. The length of the CDR3 is 17 residues. Trimming removed 3 bases from V and 3 bases from J, with 19 bases in between. The germline gives CDR1 MNHNS, CDR2 SASEGT. The CDR3 DNA sequence: TGTGCCAGCAGTGAGTCTCTGGGGTCAAAAAGGACAGATACGCAGTATTTT. Protein product: CASSESLGSKRTDTQYF.

This clonotype occurred many times. The chain couples TRBV5-1 to TRBJ2-3; 12 positions match TRBD2. There are 15 residues in the CDR3. CDR1 is SGHRS and CDR2 is YFSETQ in the germline V gene. V shed 4 bases and J 1 base; nucleotides not matched to a gene: 1. The CDR3 sequence: CASSPSGGGTDTQYF. For the CDR3, the DNA is TGCGCCAGCAGCCCTAGCGGGGGGGGCACAGATACGCAGTATTTT.

This clonotype was observed many times. The chain is built from TRBV6-6 and TRBJ1-4; tentatively, D is TRBD1 (6 bases). The V end was cut by 2 bases, the J end by 3 bases, with 13 bases between. Per the germline V gene, CDR1 is MNHNY and CDR2 is SVGAGI (reference sequence). The CDR3 is 16 residues long. The CDR3 is CASSYPAGVPNEKLFF. CDR3 in DNA: TGTGCCAGCAGTTACCCTGCAGGGGTGCCTAATGAAAAACTGTTTTTT.

In its sample, this clonotype was seen many times. J is TRBJ1-6 and V is TRBV18; D is possibly TRBD1 (6 bases). Per the germline V gene, CDR1 is KGHSH and CDR2 is LQKENI. Trimming shortened V by 4 bases and J by 0 bases, and 19 bases separated the two germline ends. The CDR3 has 19 residues. CDR3 coding DNA: TGTGCCAGCTCACAACTTCCACAGGGTCGGAGCTCCTATAATTCACCCCTCCACTTT. This encodes CASSQLPQGRSSYNSPLHF.

This clonotype was picked up many times. This chain uses TRBV12-3 or TRBV12-4 with TRBJ2-3, with 13 positions matching TRBD2. The J segment lost 1 base and the V segment lost 5 bases, leaving 3 bases of the junction unmatched. This CDR3 spans 16 amino acids. The CDR3 reads CASSRLAGGRTDTQYF. The CDR3 DNA follows: TGTGCCAGCAGTCGACTAGCGGGGGGCCGCACAGATACGCAGTATTTT.

This clonotype was seen many times. This sequence joins TRBV5-1 and TRBJ2-3; D possibly corresponds to TRBD2 (6 bases). V lost 0 bases to trimming and J lost 5 bases, with 13 bases between them. The CDR3 sequence is 15 residues long. Germline V gene lookup returns CDR1 SGHRS and CDR2 YFSETQ. CDR3 region: CASSLEASVKDTQYF. The CDR3 DNA is TGCGCCAGCAGCTTGGAGGCTAGCGTTAAAGATACGCAGTATTTT.

The chain recombines TRBV27 with TRBJ1-1, with TRBD1 matching 7 bases. CDR1 and CDR2 (germline): MNHEY, SMNVEV (reference sequence). Losses at the gene ends were 5 bases for V and 11 bases for J; bases not matched to a gene: 8. This CDR3 is 12 amino acids long. CDR3 in amino acids: CASSRTEGAAFF. The DNA of the CDR3 is TGTGCCAGCAGTCGTACAGAGGGGGCGGCTTTCTTT.